These T cell receptor beta chains were read from a single sample in a study of T cell repertoires in cytomegalovirus infection. MiXCR, run by TCRdb on the reads, gives a single entry per CDR3 protein. The data hold 650,000 to 900,000 distinct CDR3 sequences, with about 27% observed a single time. What these receptors recognize is not known. The sample in question was cultured CD8+ T cells from PBMCs, obtained from culture after CMV antigen stimulation. Every receptor here comes from a human donor in good health (CMV status not recorded). Some clones in this sample may be carry-over from other donors' samples. Each CDR3 is given with its conserved first and last residue. Fields, in order: J gene, V gene, D gene, clone size, CDR3 protein, CDR3 DNA. A D gene is named only where the DNA matches it firmly. The size entry is marked missing in some rows and otherwise reads once, few, many or a size class.

j_gene: TRBJ1-5; v_gene: TRBV10-3; d_gene: TRBD1; abundance: few; CDR3aa: CAISEPSTGESNQPQHF; CDR3nt: TGTGCCATCAGTGAGCCCTCAACAGGGGAAAGCAATCAGCCCCAGCATTTT
j_gene: TRBJ2-2; v_gene: TRBV7-9; d_gene: .; abundance: few; CDR3aa: CALIGVTGELFF; CDR3nt: TGTGCCCTCATAGGGGTTACCGGGGAGCTGTTTTTT
j_gene: TRBJ1-4; v_gene: TRBV29-1; d_gene: .; abundance: .; CDR3aa: CSVQGEKLFF; CDR3nt: TGCAGCGTTCAAGGCGAAAAACTGTTTTTT
j_gene: TRBJ1-2; v_gene: TRBV28; d_gene: .; abundance: few; CDR3aa: CASSLEGDMDGYTF; CDR3nt: TGTGCCAGCAGTTTAGAAGGGGATATGGACGGCTACACCTTC
j_gene: TRBJ2-1; v_gene: TRBV6-5; d_gene: .; abundance: .; CDR3aa: CASSYDGTYNEQFF; CDR3nt: TGTGCCAGCAGTTACGATGGAACCTACAATGAGCAGTTCTTC
j_gene: TRBJ1-2; v_gene: TRBV12-3/TRBV12-4; d_gene: .; abundance: .; CDR3aa: CASRHTPLYGYTF; CDR3nt: TGTGCCAGCAGGCACACCCCTCTCTATGGCTACACCTTC
j_gene: TRBJ2-3; v_gene: TRBV16; d_gene: .; abundance: .; CDR3aa: CASSARKGGRQDTQYF; CDR3nt: TGTGCCAGCAGCGCCCGGAAAGGGGGGCGTCAAGATACGCAGTATTTT
j_gene: TRBJ1-2; v_gene: TRBV27; d_gene: .; abundance: .; CDR3aa: CASSTKDGGPNYGYTF; CDR3nt: TGTGCCAGCAGTACTAAAGACGGGGGCCCTAACTATGGCTACACCTTC
j_gene: TRBJ2-7; v_gene: TRBV2; d_gene: TRBD1; abundance: .; CDR3aa: CASLGQGADEQYF; CDR3nt: TGTGCCAGCCTGGGACAGGGGGCCGATGAGCAGTACTTC
j_gene: TRBJ1-6; v_gene: TRBV7-9; d_gene: .; abundance: .; CDR3aa: CASSPARGYSPLHF; CDR3nt: TGTGCCAGCAGCCCCGCCAGGGGATATTCACCCCTCCACTTT
j_gene: TRBJ1-5; v_gene: TRBV19; d_gene: .; abundance: .; CDR3aa: CASSIPSRQPQHF; CDR3nt: TGTGCCAGTAGTATACCATCGAGACAGCCCCAGCATTTT
j_gene: TRBJ2-1; v_gene: TRBV6-6; d_gene: TRBD1; abundance: .; CDR3aa: CASSYLGQGAIQFF; CDR3nt: TGTGCCAGCAGTTACCTCGGACAGGGGGCAATTCAGTTCTTC
j_gene: TRBJ1-1; v_gene: TRBV27; d_gene: .; abundance: .; CDR3aa: CASSGRGIYTEAFF; CDR3nt: TGTGCCAGCAGTGGTCGCGGAATATACACTGAAGCTTTCTTT
j_gene: TRBJ1-1; v_gene: TRBV7-2; d_gene: .; abundance: many; CDR3aa: CASSAGPYRNTEAFF; CDR3nt: TGTGCCAGCAGCGCAGGGCCTTATAGGAACACTGAAGCTTTCTTT
j_gene: TRBJ2-5; v_gene: TRBV25-1; d_gene: .; abundance: .; CDR3aa: CASSEYSYQETQYF; CDR3nt: TGTGCCAGCAGTGAATATTCGTACCAAGAGACCCAGTACTTC
j_gene: TRBJ2-7; v_gene: TRBV7-9; d_gene: TRBD1; abundance: .; CDR3aa: CASSWTGVGQYF; CDR3nt: TGTGCCAGCAGCTGGACAGGGGTAGGGCAGTACTTC
j_gene: TRBJ2-3; v_gene: TRBV6-2/TRBV6-3; d_gene: .; abundance: .; CDR3aa: CASSHGKTDTQYF; CDR3nt: TGTGCCAGCAGTCACGGGAAAACAGATACGCAGTATTTT
j_gene: TRBJ1-1; v_gene: TRBV6-2/TRBV6-3; d_gene: TRBD1; abundance: few; CDR3aa: CASIRDSLNTEAFF; CDR3nt: TGTGCCAGCATCCGGGACAGTTTGAACACTGAAGCTTTCTTT
j_gene: TRBJ2-1; v_gene: TRBV11-3; d_gene: .; abundance: few; CDR3aa: CASSFDPDGEQFF; CDR3nt: TGTGCCAGCAGCTTTGACCCGGACGGGGAGCAGTTCTTC
j_gene: TRBJ2-6; v_gene: TRBV7-4; d_gene: .; abundance: once; CDR3aa: CASSQYSGANVLTF; CDR3nt: TGTGCCAGCAGCCAATACTCTGGGGCCAACGTCCTGACTTTC
j_gene: TRBJ1-1; v_gene: TRBV7-9; d_gene: .; abundance: few; CDR3aa: CASSFEQGGENTEAFF; CDR3nt: TGTGCCAGCAGCTTCGAACAGGGAGGGGAGAACACTGAAGCTTTCTTT
j_gene: TRBJ1-5; v_gene: TRBV7-2; d_gene: .; abundance: many; CDR3aa: CASSLYTWGQANQPQHF; CDR3nt: TGTGCCAGCAGCTTATATACTTGGGGGCAGGCGAATCAGCCCCAGCATTTT
j_gene: TRBJ2-2; v_gene: TRBV5-6; d_gene: TRBD1; abundance: many; CDR3aa: CASSFNRGNTGELFF; CDR3nt: TGTGCCAGCAGCTTTAACAGGGGGAACACCGGGGAGCTGTTTTTT
j_gene: TRBJ2-3; v_gene: TRBV7-8; d_gene: TRBD2; abundance: few; CDR3aa: CASIPGLGVDTQYF; CDR3nt: TGTGCCAGCATTCCGGGACTAGGAGTAGATACGCAGTATTTT
j_gene: TRBJ2-5; v_gene: TRBV3-1; d_gene: .; abundance: .; CDR3aa: CASSQVQGASTETQYF; CDR3nt: TGTGCCAGCAGCCAAGTCCAGGGCGCCTCCACAGAGACCCAGTACTTC
j_gene: TRBJ2-7; v_gene: TRBV4-1; d_gene: .; abundance: few; CDR3aa: CASSTRGSYEQYF; CDR3nt: TGCGCCAGCAGCACCCGTGGCTCCTACGAGCAGTACTTC
j_gene: TRBJ2-1; v_gene: TRBV7-6; d_gene: TRBD2; abundance: .; CDR3aa: CASSQGLAGGGEQFF; CDR3nt: TGTGCCAGCAGCCAGGGACTAGCGGGGGGAGGGGAGCAGTTCTTC
j_gene: TRBJ2-5; v_gene: TRBV7-6; d_gene: TRBD2; abundance: .; CDR3aa: CASSLRGSSGGKETQYF; CDR3nt: TGTGCCAGCAGCTTAAGGGGGTCTAGCGGGGGTAAAGAGACCCAGTACTTC
j_gene: TRBJ2-3; v_gene: TRBV7-6; d_gene: TRBD2; abundance: .; CDR3aa: CASSSPEAGGLDTQYF; CDR3nt: TGTGCCAGCAGCTCGCCCGAAGCGGGGGGCCTAGATACGCAGTATTTT
j_gene: TRBJ2-6; v_gene: TRBV6-2/TRBV6-3; d_gene: .; abundance: .; CDR3aa: CASSHPGANVLTF; CDR3nt: TGTGCCAGCAGCCACCCTGGGGCCAACGTCCTGACTTTC
j_gene: TRBJ2-4; v_gene: TRBV5-6; d_gene: .; abundance: .; CDR3aa: CASSARDMAKNIQYF; CDR3nt: TGTGCCAGCAGCGCCAGGGACATGGCCAAAAACATTCAGTACTTC
j_gene: TRBJ2-7; v_gene: TRBV19; d_gene: .; abundance: .; CDR3aa: CASSIRQSSYEQYF; CDR3nt: TGTGCCAGTAGTATACGGCAGAGCTCCTACGAGCAGTACTTC
j_gene: TRBJ1-4; v_gene: TRBV12-3/TRBV12-4; d_gene: .; abundance: .; CDR3aa: CASSFFWGQREKLFF; CDR3nt: TGTGCCAGCAGTTTTTTCTGGGGGCAACGTGAAAAACTGTTTTTT
j_gene: TRBJ2-7; v_gene: TRBV19; d_gene: TRBD1; abundance: .; CDR3aa: CASSNLRTGSYEQYF; CDR3nt: TGTGCCAGTAGTAATCTGAGGACAGGATCCTACGAGCAGTACTTC
j_gene: TRBJ1-1; v_gene: TRBV19; d_gene: .; abundance: .; CDR3aa: CAPRAGLNTEAFF; CDR3nt: TGTGCTCCCCGGGCCGGGTTGAACACTGAAGCTTTCTTT
j_gene: TRBJ2-5; v_gene: TRBV9; d_gene: .; abundance: many; CDR3aa: CASSVVGGRETQYF; CDR3nt: TGTGCCAGCAGCGTAGTAGGGGGGCGTGAGACCCAGTACTTC
j_gene: TRBJ1-1; v_gene: TRBV2; d_gene: .; abundance: .; CDR3aa: CASSEALLGDYTEAFF; CDR3nt: TGTGCCAGCAGTGAAGCGCTTCTTGGGGATTACACTGAAGCTTTCTTT
j_gene: TRBJ2-3; v_gene: TRBV6-2/TRBV6-3; d_gene: TRBD2; abundance: .; CDR3aa: CASSYSTRGGPGDTQYF; CDR3nt: TGTGCCAGCAGTTACTCGACGCGGGGGGGCCCCGGAGATACGCAGTATTTT
j_gene: TRBJ1-1; v_gene: TRBV7-4; d_gene: .; abundance: .; CDR3aa: CASSLFPSRSTEAFF; CDR3nt: TGTGCCAGCAGCTTATTTCCCTCAAGGAGCACTGAAGCTTTCTTT
j_gene: TRBJ2-7; v_gene: TRBV6-6; d_gene: .; abundance: few; CDR3aa: CASSAEPRHEQYF; CDR3nt: TGTGCCAGCAGTGCAGAGCCCCGCCACGAGCAGTACTTC
j_gene: TRBJ1-5; v_gene: TRBV7-8; d_gene: TRBD1; abundance: many; CDR3aa: CASSSDRGRRGFNQPQHF; CDR3nt: TGTGCCAGCAGCTCGGACAGGGGGCGCAGAGGCTTCAATCAGCCCCAGCATTTT
j_gene: TRBJ1-2; v_gene: TRBV27; d_gene: .; abundance: few; CDR3aa: CASSDSVLDGYTF; CDR3nt: TGTGCCAGCAGTGATAGTGTTTTAGATGGCTACACCTTC
j_gene: TRBJ1-5; v_gene: TRBV2; d_gene: .; abundance: .; CDR3aa: CASSGGALNQPQHF; CDR3nt: TGTGCCAGCAGTGGCGGGGCTCTTAATCAGCCCCAGCATTTT
j_gene: TRBJ2-5; v_gene: TRBV6-2/TRBV6-3; d_gene: TRBD2; abundance: .; CDR3aa: CASLTSVETQYF; CDR3nt: TGTGCCAGCCTGACTAGCGTTGAGACCCAGTACTTC
j_gene: TRBJ2-1; v_gene: TRBV27; d_gene: .; abundance: .; CDR3aa: CASSARGRGPYNEQFF; CDR3nt: TGTGCCAGCAGTGCTCGTGGGCGGGGGCCATACAATGAGCAGTTCTTC
j_gene: TRBJ1-1; v_gene: TRBV6-1; d_gene: .; abundance: .; CDR3aa: CASSEYMVANTEAFF; CDR3nt: TGTGCCAGCAGTGAATATATGGTGGCTAACACTGAAGCTTTCTTT
j_gene: TRBJ1-1; v_gene: TRBV2; d_gene: TRBD1; abundance: few; CDR3aa: CASSRPGQGMNTEAFF; CDR3nt: TGTGCCAGCAGTAGACCGGGACAGGGTATGAACACTGAAGCTTTCTTT
j_gene: TRBJ2-1; v_gene: TRBV6-2/TRBV6-3; d_gene: TRBD2; abundance: few; CDR3aa: CASRLGTIWEQFF; CDR3nt: TGTGCCAGCAGACTTGGGACTATTTGGGAGCAGTTCTTC
j_gene: TRBJ2-5; v_gene: TRBV7-6; d_gene: .; abundance: many; CDR3aa: CASSLEGRKETQYF; CDR3nt: TGTGCCAGCAGCTTAGAGGGCAGGAAAGAGACCCAGTACTTC
j_gene: TRBJ2-3; v_gene: TRBV7-6; d_gene: TRBD2; abundance: many; CDR3aa: CASSLGGPAGGLRTDTQYF; CDR3nt: TGTGCCAGCAGCTTAGGGGGTCCAGCGGGGGGGTTAAGGACAGATACGCAGTATTTT
j_gene: TRBJ2-1; v_gene: TRBV27; d_gene: .; abundance: .; CDR3aa: CASITGTPSSYNEQFF; CDR3nt: TGTGCCAGCATTACCGGGACGCCGAGCTCCTACAATGAGCAGTTCTTC
j_gene: TRBJ2-1; v_gene: TRBV6-6; d_gene: .; abundance: .; CDR3aa: CASNLDRDSLSYNEQFF; CDR3nt: TGTGCCAGCAACCTAGACCGGGACTCCCTCTCCTACAATGAGCAGTTCTTC
j_gene: TRBJ1-2; v_gene: TRBV10-3; d_gene: .; abundance: .; CDR3aa: CAISGLVITPGEANYGYTF; CDR3nt: TGTGCCATCAGTGGTCTTGTCATTACACCAGGGGAAGCTAACTATGGCTACACCTTC
j_gene: TRBJ2-7; v_gene: TRBV7-9; d_gene: TRBD1; abundance: .; CDR3aa: CASSVIIGQGSF; CDR3nt: TGTGCCAGCAGCGTAATTATCGGACAGGGATCCTTC